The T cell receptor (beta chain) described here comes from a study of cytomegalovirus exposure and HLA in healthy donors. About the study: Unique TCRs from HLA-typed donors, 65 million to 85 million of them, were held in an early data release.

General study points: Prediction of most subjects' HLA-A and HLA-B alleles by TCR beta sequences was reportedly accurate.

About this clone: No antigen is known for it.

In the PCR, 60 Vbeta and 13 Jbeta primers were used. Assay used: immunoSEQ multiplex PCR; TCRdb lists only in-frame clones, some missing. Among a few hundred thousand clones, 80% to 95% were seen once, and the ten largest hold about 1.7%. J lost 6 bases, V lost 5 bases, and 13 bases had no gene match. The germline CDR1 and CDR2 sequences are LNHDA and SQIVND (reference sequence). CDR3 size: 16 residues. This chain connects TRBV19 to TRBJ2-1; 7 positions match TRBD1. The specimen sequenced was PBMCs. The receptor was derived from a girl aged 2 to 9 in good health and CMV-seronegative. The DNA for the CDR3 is TGTGCCAGTAGTCGCCCTGACAGGGCGGTTGTCAATGAGCAGTTCTTC. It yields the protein CASSRPDRAVVNEQFF. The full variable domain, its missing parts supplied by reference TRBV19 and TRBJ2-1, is DGGITQSPKYLFRKEGQNVTLSCEQNLNHDAMYWYRQDPGQGLRLIYYSQIVNDFQKGDIAEGYSVSREKKESFPLTVTSAQKNPTAFYLCASSRPDRAVVNEQFFGPGTRLTVL.